A single sample is the source of the 15 T cell receptor beta chains below, sequenced in a study of T cell responses to AZD1222 COVID-19 vaccine. TCRdb's table, derived via immunoSEQ multiplex PCR, lists solely in-frame clones and lacks some. The sample has some 150,000 clones; roughly nine tenths are singletons. Sequencing was performed on peripheral blood, taken on day 0 of AZD1222 vaccination. These receptors all stem from an adult in good health.

The J gene is TRBJ1-6, the V gene TRBV19, with 7 bases lining up with TRBD1. CDR3 size: 17 residues. V lost 6 bases to trimming and J lost 13 bases; unmatched junction nucleotides: 21. CDR1 and CDR2 from the germline V gene are LNHDA and SQIVND (reference sequence). The CDR3 loop is CASSLYTGQPARGPLHF. CDR3 nucleotide sequence: TGTGCCAGTAGCCTATATACGGGACAGCCAGCAAGAGGGCCCCTCCACTTT.

This chain connects TRBV9 to TRBJ2-7, with unresolved D. V was clipped by 2 bases and J by 7 bases, with 13 bases between them. Germline-derived CDR1 and CDR2 are SGDLS and YYNGEE. The CDR3 has 13 amino acids. The CDR3 spells CASSVDGRPEQYF. Here the CDR3 DNA reads TGTGCCAGCAGCGTGGATGGCAGGCCGGAGCAGTACTTC. Using reference TRBV9 and TRBJ2-7 for the parts outside the CDR3, the full variable domain is DSGVTQTPKHLITATGQRVTLRCSPRSGDLSVYWYQQSLDQGLQFLIQYYNGEERAKGNILERFSAQQFPDLHSELNLSSLELGDSALYFCASSVDGRPEQYFGPGTRLTVT.

The V gene is TRBV6-6, the J gene TRBJ2-7; 14 nucleotides line up with TRBD2. Germline CDR1 and CDR2: MNHNY and SVGAGI (reference sequence). V lost 5 bases and J lost 0; bases outside the gene matches: 6. This CDR3 spans 17 amino acids. In DNA form, the CDR3 reads TGTGCCAGCAGTCGGTGGACTAGCGGGAGGACCTCCTACGAGCAGTACTTC. Encoded protein: CASSRWTSGRTSYEQYF.

CDR3 sequence reads: CASSLSQGTSGSRGYEQYF. CDR3 nucleotide sequence: TGTGCCAGCAGTTTATCGCAGGGGACTAGCGGGTCCCGAGGTTACGAGCAGTACTTC. This chain uses TRBV27 with TRBJ2-7; 12 nucleotides line up with TRBD2. This CDR3 is 19 amino acids long. Looked up from germline, CDR1 is MNHEY and CDR2 is SMNVEV (reference sequence). J lost 4 bases, V lost 0 bases, and 13 bases had no gene match.

This sequence joins TRBV6-5 and TRBJ2-7; 10 bases are a match to TRBD1. V lost 0 bases and J lost 0; bases outside the gene matches: 2. Germline V gene lookup returns CDR1 MNHEY and CDR2 SVGAGI. CDR3 size: 16 residues. This chain's CDR3 is CASSYSRDRGSYEQYF. The DNA for the CDR3 is TGTGCCAGCAGTTACTCGAGGGACAGGGGCTCCTACGAGCAGTACTTC.

This clone was counted only a few times. The genes are TRBV6-5 and TRBJ2-5, with 8 bases matching TRBD1. V dropped 5 bases and J dropped 1; count of bases not matched to a gene: 6. The germline gives CDR1 MNHEY, CDR2 SVGAGI. This CDR3 region has 15 residues. The CDR3 sequence: CASSTSDRGQETQYF. The CDR3 DNA is TGTGCCAGCAGTACCAGCGACAGGGGCCAAGAGACCCAGTACTTC.

This clone was seen a few times. The V call is TRBV30, the J call TRBJ1-1; D is undetermined. CDR3 length equals 13 residues. V was clipped by 3 bases and J by 1 base, with 9 bases between them. CDR1 GTSNPN and CDR2 SVGIG come from the germline V gene (reference sequence). In DNA, the CDR3 is TGTGCCTGGAGAGAACGACAGAACACTGAAGCTTTCTTT. As protein: CAWRERQNTEAFF.

The chain recombines TRBV30 with TRBJ1-6; D is unresolved. Germline CDR1 and CDR2: GTSNPN and SVGIG (reference sequence). The CDR3 runs to 12 residues. Trimming removed 0 bases from V and 9 bases from J, with 6 bases in between. The CDR3 spells CAWSVQGSPLHF. DNA for the CDR3: TGTGCCTGGAGTGTACAAGGTTCACCCCTCCACTTT.

The V call is TRBV20-1, the J call TRBJ2-1; D remains unclear. This CDR3 comprises 12 residues. In germline, CDR1 is DFQATT, CDR2 SNEGSKA (reference sequence). V shed 3 bases and J shed 4 bases, with 7 bases lying between them. The CDR3 is CSASLGYNEQFF. CDR3 bases: TGCAGTGCTAGTTTAGGGTACAATGAGCAGTTCTTC.

V gene TRBV28 combines with J gene TRBJ1-2; 7 nucleotides align to TRBD1. Germline values: CDR1 MDHEN, CDR2 SYDVKM. The CDR3 contains 11 residues. V lost 10 bases, J lost 10 bases, and 9 bases stayed unmatched. The CDR3 bases are TGTGCCATCAAGAGGGGGCCTATCTACACCTTC. Its translation: CAIKRGPIYTF.

This chain uses TRBV4-1 with TRBJ2-5; D remains unclear. The germline gives CDR1 MGHRA, CDR2 YSYEKL. The CDR3 loop spans 15 amino acids. Trimming left V 0 bases short and J 13 bases short, with 21 bases between. CDR3 sequence: CASSQEFGYRAALYF. Written as DNA, the CDR3 is TGCGCCAGCAGCCAAGAATTTGGTTACCGTGCGGCCCTGTACTTC.

CDR3 DNA sequence: TGTGCCGTGTCGTTTTCCAAAAACATTCAGTACTTC. As protein: CAVSFSKNIQYF. The rearrangement links TRBV30 to TRBJ2-4; D not certain. Germline V CDR1 and CDR2: GTSNPN, SVGIG (reference sequence). V was cut by 8 bases and J by 2 bases, with 10 bases left in between. The CDR3 runs to 12 residues.

The chain joins TRBV9 to TRBJ2-7; TRBD2 is a possible D gene (6 bases). The length of the CDR3 is 14 residues. Trimming removed 3 bases from V and 5 bases from J, with 15 bases in between. The germline gives CDR1 SGDLS, CDR2 YYNGEE. In nucleotides, the CDR3 is TGTGCCAGCAGCGGCGTAGGAGGGCGGGACGAGCAGTACTTC. This translates into CASSGVGGRDEQYF.

V is TRBV7-8 and J is TRBJ1-6; D remains unclear. CDR3 length equals 14 residues. Trimming cost V 1 base and J 5 bases, with 6 bases left between them. Germline CDR1 and CDR2: SGHVS and FQNEAQ. The CDR3: CASSLGPDNSPLHF. For the CDR3, the DNA is TGTGCCAGCAGCTTAGGACCTGATAATTCACCCCTCCACTTT.

The chain is built from TRBV7-3 and TRBJ2-6; possible D gene TRBD1, 5 bases. V dropped 0 bases and J dropped 1 base, with 10 bases sitting between them. This CDR3 comprises 17 residues. In germline, CDR1 is SGHTA, CDR2 FQGTGA. The CDR3 sequence: CASSLTFQGSGANVLTF. The CDR3 nucleotides read TGTGCCAGCAGCTTAACGTTTCAGGGTTCTGGGGCCAACGTCCTGACTTTC.